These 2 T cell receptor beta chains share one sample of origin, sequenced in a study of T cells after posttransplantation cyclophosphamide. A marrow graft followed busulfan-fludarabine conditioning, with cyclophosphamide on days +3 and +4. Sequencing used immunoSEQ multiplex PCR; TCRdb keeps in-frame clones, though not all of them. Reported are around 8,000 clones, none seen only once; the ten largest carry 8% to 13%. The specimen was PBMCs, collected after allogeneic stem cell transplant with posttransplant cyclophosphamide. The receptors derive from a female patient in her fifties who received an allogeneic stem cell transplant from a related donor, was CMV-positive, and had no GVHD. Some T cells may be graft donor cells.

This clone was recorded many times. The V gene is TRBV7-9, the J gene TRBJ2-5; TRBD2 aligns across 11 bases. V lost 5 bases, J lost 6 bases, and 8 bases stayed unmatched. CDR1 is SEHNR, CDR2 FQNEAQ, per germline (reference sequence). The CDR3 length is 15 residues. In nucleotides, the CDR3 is TGTGCCAGCAGCCGAACTAGCGGGAGTCGGCAGACCCAGTACTTC. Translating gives CASSRTSGSRQTQYF.

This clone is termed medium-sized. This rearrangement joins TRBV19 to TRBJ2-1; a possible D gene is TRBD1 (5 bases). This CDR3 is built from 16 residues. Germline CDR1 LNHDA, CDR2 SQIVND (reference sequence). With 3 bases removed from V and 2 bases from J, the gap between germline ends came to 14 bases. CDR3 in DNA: TGTGCCAGTAGTATTGTTGGCAGGGTGGCCTACAATGAGCAGTTCTTC. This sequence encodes CASSIVGRVAYNEQFF.